Below, one TCR beta chain is given with its context. V was clipped by 3 bases and J by 0 bases, with 9 bases between them. CDR1 MNHNS and CDR2 SASEGT come from the germline V gene. The CDR3 length is 15 residues. The sample originates from a study of OX40 agonist ivuxolimab in advanced cancers. Sequencing used immunoSEQ multiplex PCR; TCRdb keeps in-frame clones, though not all of them. The repertoire holds about 44,000 clones, with over 80% as singletons. Sequencing used CD4+ or CD8+ T cells sorted from blood, obtained in a trial of the OX40 agonist ivuxolimab. The chain combines TRBV6-1 with TRBJ1-5; no clear D. The clonotype originates from an adult with an advanced solid tumor such as melanoma, head and neck, liver or kidney cancer. CDR3 coding DNA: TGTGCCAGCAGTGAGTGGGTGAATAGCAATCAGCCCCAGCATTTT. Amino acid sequence: CASSEWVNSNQPQHF.